This entry lists 8 T cell receptor beta chains sequenced from one sample in a study of radiation and T cells in renal cell carcinoma (dated by TCRdb to about 2020). Library preparation employed the immunoSEQ multiplex PCR assay. Sourced from immuneACCESS, this table was stored by TCRdb with only in-frame sequences that have V and J called. A share of the clones is absent; for the studies checked, an unresolved V gene accounts for under half, and the remainder has no known explanation. This sample comprises over 120,000 clones, 70% to 90% of them detected only once. About a sixth of the sample lies in the top ten. This specimen's time point label, per the study, means: blood 4 weeks post-SBRT, at nephrectomy. Read against the paper, the sample's treatment or condition label means: 15 Gy SBRT to primary tumor, nephrectomy 4 weeks later. The sample was blood, taken from a patient whose treatment included radiotherapy and nephrectomy. These receptors came from a woman aged 45-60 years with renal cell carcinoma.

The genes are TRBV12-5 and TRBJ2-7, with D perhaps TRBD1 or TRBD2 (5 bases each). Deletions cut 6 bases from V and 1 base from J, with 10 bases between. Per germline, CDR1 LGHNT and CDR2 FRNRAP. The CDR3 spans 13 residues. The CDR3 coding sequence is TGTGCTAGTGGAAGAGGGGTTTCCTACGAGCAGTACTTC. Amino acid sequence: CASGRGVSYEQYF.

DNA for the CDR3: TGTGCCACGCAGAGACAGGGGATGAACACTGAAGCTTTCTTT. This translates into CATQRQGMNTEAFF. The rearrangement links TRBV6-1 to TRBJ1-1, with 8 bases that match TRBD1. Germline V CDR1 and CDR2: MNHNS, SASEGT. The CDR3 is made up of 14 amino acids. V dropped 10 bases and J dropped 0; count of bases not matched to a gene: 7.

The chain recombines TRBV7-9 with TRBJ1-1; tentative D call: TRBD1 (5 bases). CDR3 length equals 15 residues. V was cut by 1 base and J by 0 bases, with 9 bases left in between. CDR1 is SEHNR, CDR2 FQNEAQ, per germline (reference sequence). CDR3 DNA: TGTGCCAGCAGCTTAGGGGGGGTCGTGAACACTGAAGCTTTCTTT. Translated: CASSLGGVVNTEAFF. Based on the CDR3 plus reference TRBV7-9 and TRBJ1-1, the full variable domain is DTGVSQNPRHKITKRGQNVTFRCDPISEHNRLYWYRQTLGQGPEFLTYFQNEAQLEKSRLLSDRFSAERPKGSFSTLEIQRTEQGDSAMYLCASSLGGVVNTEAFFGQGTRLTVV.

The V call is TRBV30, the J call TRBJ2-7; weak D call: TRBD2 (5 bases). Germline V CDR1 and CDR2: GTSNPN, SVGIG (reference sequence). The length of the CDR3 is 14 residues. The ends were cut back, 3 bases at V and 6 bases at J, with 18 bases in the middle. CDR3 region: CAWRAPGVALEQYF. Here the CDR3 DNA reads TGTGCCTGGAGGGCCCCCGGGGTAGCCCTCGAGCAGTACTTC.

The rearrangement joins TRBV6-5 to TRBJ2-1; the match to TRBD2 covers 8 bases. The germline V gene has CDR1 MNHEY and CDR2 SVGAGI. V dropped 5 bases and J dropped 11; count of bases not matched to a gene: 11. This CDR3 has 14 residues. CDR3 DNA: TGTGCCAGCAGTCGGGGACTAGGGATTTCCCAGCAGTTCTTC. Encoded protein: CASSRGLGISQQFF.

The chain recombines TRBV19 with TRBJ1-1; D not certain. Germline V gene lookup returns CDR1 LNHDA and CDR2 SQIVND (reference sequence). The V end lost 3 bases, the J end lost 6 bases, and 20 bases lay between the germline ends. The CDR3 runs 16 residues. The chain's CDR3 is CASSIWGRASGAEAFF. The CDR3 region has the DNA TGTGCCAGTAGTATTTGGGGTCGGGCAAGCGGGGCTGAAGCTTTCTTT.

V usage is TRBV27 and J usage is TRBJ1-6, with 7 bases fitting TRBD1. Germline V CDR1 and CDR2: MNHEY, SMNVEV (reference sequence). The V and J ends lost 6 bases and 9 bases, in that order; junction bases with no gene match: 8. This CDR3 has 14 amino acids. The CDR3 spells CASSPTTGSSPLHF. DNA of the CDR3: TGTGCCAGCAGCCCCACGACAGGGTCTTCACCCCTCCACTTT.

CDR3 sequence (DNA): TGTGCCAGCAGCTCAGGGACTGGAGACTACGAGCAGTACTTC. Encoded protein: CASSSGTGDYEQYF. The chain links TRBV7-6 to TRBJ2-7, with TRBD2 as a possible D gene (6 bases). The CDR3 loop spans 14 amino acids. Germline V gene sequence: CDR1 SGHVS, CDR2 FNYEAQ. The V and J ends lost 4 bases and 3 bases respectively, with 13 bases between them.